One sample yielded the 11 T cell receptor beta chains listed below, sequenced in a study of low-dose radiotherapy and immunotherapy resistance in tumors. As to time point: before trial treatment. Primers targeting TRAV and TRBV primed first-strand cDNA, covering alpha and beta chains. The authors ran 15 to 20 PCR cycles to amplify TCRs with a constant-region primer and V-primer adapter. TCRdb re-analysed the reads in MiXCR, keeping a single row per CDR3 protein. The sample comprises tens of thousands of distinct CDR3 sequences, about a sixth of which are singletons, and about 2.5% rests with the top ten. The specimen was PBMCs, collected before treatment. Source of these receptors: a male donor with prostate cancer.

This clonotype was observed a handful of times. This chain links TRBV6-1 with TRBJ2-7; 9 positions agree with TRBD2. Trimming cost V 1 base and J 4 bases; bases outside gene matches: 5. CDR3 length: 15 amino acids. Per germline, CDR1 MNHNS and CDR2 SASEGT. The DNA of the CDR3 is TGTGCCAGCAGTGAAGATTGGCGGGGGGGATACGAGCAGTACTTC. It translates to CASSEDWRGGYEQYF.

This clonotype was recorded many times. This chain joins TRBV27 and TRBJ1-1; D perhaps matches TRBD1 (5 bases). Germline assignment: CDR1 MNHEY and CDR2 SMNVEV (reference sequence). CDR3 length equals 11 residues. The V end lost 10 bases, the J end lost 9 bases, and 15 bases lay between the germline ends. The DNA for the CDR3 is TGTGCCATCCTTACGGGGGAGAAAGCTTTCTTT. As protein: CAILTGEKAFF.

The table lists this clonotype with many counts. The V and J genes are TRBV2 and TRBJ1-5; D not resolved. Germline CDR1 SNHLY, CDR2 FYNNEI. The CDR3 has 14 residues. V lost 0 bases, J lost 7 bases, and 10 bases lay in between. DNA of the CDR3: TGTGCCAGCAGTGAAGCGCATGAGCGCCAGCCCCAGCATTTT. Translating it yields CASSEAHERQPQHF. Full variable domain (remainder filled in from reference TRBV2 and TRBJ1-5): EPEVTQTPSHQVTQMGQEVILRCVPISNHLYFYWYRQILGQKVEFLVSFYNNEISEKSEIFDDQFSVERPDGSNFTLKIRSTKLEDSAMYFCASSEAHERQPQHFGDGTRLSIL.

This clonotype was recorded many times. The rearrangement joins TRBV2 to TRBJ1-1, with a tentative D call TRBD1 (6 bases). Germline-derived CDR1 and CDR2 are SNHLY and FYNNEI. The CDR3 runs 14 residues. The V and J ends lost 8 bases and 0 bases respectively, with 13 bases between them. This CDR3 is CASFSGGLNTEAFF. CDR3 DNA sequence: TGTGCCAGCTTCTCGGGGGGCTTGAACACTGAAGCTTTCTTT.

The chain carries TRBV6-2 or TRBV6-3 and TRBJ2-1, with 8 bases identical to TRBD2. J gave up 2 bases and V 5 bases, and 2 bases lay outside the gene matches. This CDR3 is 14 amino acids long. The germline V gene encodes CDR1 MNHEY and CDR2 SVGEGT. Written as DNA, the CDR3 is TGTGCCAGCAGTGTGCGGGGGGCCTACAATGAGCAGTTCTTC. Translation: CASSVRGAYNEQFF.

Many counts were recorded for this clonotype. The chain recombines TRBV29-1 with TRBJ2-3; the match to TRBD1 covers 10 bases. The junction had 12 bases not matched to a gene; V was cut back by 5 bases and J by 4 bases. The CDR3 covers 16 residues. The germline V gene has CDR1 SQVTM and CDR2 ANQGSEA. The CDR3 DNA reads as TGCAGCGTTTCGTCGTTGGGACAGGGGTCATCAGATACGCAGTATTTT. Its protein product is CSVSSLGQGSSDTQYF.

The table lists this clonotype with many counts. V gene TRBV11-2 combines with J gene TRBJ2-3; tentative D call: TRBD2 (6 bases). CDR1 is SGHAT and CDR2 is FQNNGV in the germline V gene. Trimming took 0 bases from V and 5 from J, leaving 12 bases between them. The CDR3 runs to 15 residues. CDR3 sequence: CASSLDPGAQDTQYF. The CDR3 nucleotides are TGTGCCAGCAGCTTAGATCCGGGAGCGCAAGATACGCAGTATTTT. Filled out from reference TRBV11-2 and TRBJ2-3, the complete variable domain reads EAGVAQSPRYKIIEKRQSVAFWCNPISGHATLYWYQQILGQGPKLLIQFQNNGVVDDSQLPKDRFSAERLKGVDSTLKIQPAKLEDSAVYLCASSLDPGAQDTQYFGPGTRLTVL.

CDR3 DNA sequence: TGTGCCAGCAGGGAGGGGGACGGCACTGAAGCTTTCTTT. Its translation is CASREGDGTEAFF. The J gene is TRBJ1-1, the V gene TRBV7-3; a possible D gene is TRBD1 (6 bases). V lost 6 bases, J lost 4 bases, and 12 bases lay in between. There are 13 residues in the CDR3. CDR1 and CDR2 from the germline V gene are SGHTA and FQGTGA.

Notes on this clonotype: One end of the junction fails to match germline, which may point to a read error. The V gene is TRBV5-4, the J gene TRBJ2-3; either TRBD1 or TRBD2 may fit D (5 bases each). The CDR3 loop spans 16 amino acids. The germline CDR1 and CDR2 sequences are SGHNT and YYREEE (reference sequence). The CDR3 nucleotides are TGTGCCAGCAGCTTGGGGGCGGGCCGGGGCACTGATACGCAGTATTTT. Protein: CASSLGAGRGTDTQYF.

The table lists this clonotype with many counts. The chain combines TRBV4-1 with TRBJ2-2, with 9 bases identical to TRBD2. J lost 5 bases, V lost 4 bases, and 14 bases had no gene match. CDR3 size: 18 residues. CDR1 is MGHRA, CDR2 YSYEKL, per germline. The DNA for the CDR3 is TGCGCCAGCAGCCGGGGCCGGCGGGGGGGAGCAGGAACCGGGGAGCTGTTTTTT. Amino acids: CASSRGRRGGAGTGELFF.

This clonotype came up many times. This chain links TRBV7-2 with TRBJ1-5; tentatively, D is TRBD1 (5 bases). CDR3 length: 16 amino acids. Germline lookup yields CDR1 SGHTA and CDR2 FQGNSA. Trimming stripped 2 bases from V and 5 bases from J, with 16 bases between. The CDR3 here is CASSLQGPSTDQPQHF. The CDR3 DNA sequence: TGTGCCAGCAGCTTACAGGGTCCCTCAACCGATCAGCCCCAGCATTTT.